The entry below gives a single T cell receptor beta chain sequence along with its context. This sample is part of a study of blood T cell repertoires in COVID-19. Study-level information: Whether acute or convalescent, the COVID-19 samples came from the United States, Italy and Spain. T cells, B-cell-depleted T cells, or PBMCs supplied cDNA or gDNA.

Original methodology: Reference gene primers were amplified, and this amplification served to estimate nucleated cell counts. TCRdb's table, derived via immunoSEQ multiplex PCR, lists solely in-frame clones and lacks some. From that table come the V and J calls and clone size; the DNA was used to work out D and trimming. Seen here are 58,000 or so clones, around 79% observed once, and the top ten hold 4.5% to 6%. Germline CDR1 is SEHNR and CDR2 is FQNEAQ (reference sequence). With 1 base removed from V and 7 bases from J, the gap between germline ends came to 14 bases. The CDR3 extends over 15 amino acids.

The chain recombines TRBV7-9 with TRBJ1-3; D remains ambiguous. Material for sequencing was peripheral blood. This TCR was sampled from a human donor in a cohort sampled during active COVID-19. The CDR3 nucleotides read TGTGCCAGCAGCTTAGGTAGCGGCGGACTCAACACCATATATTTT. As protein: CASSLGSGGLNTIYF.